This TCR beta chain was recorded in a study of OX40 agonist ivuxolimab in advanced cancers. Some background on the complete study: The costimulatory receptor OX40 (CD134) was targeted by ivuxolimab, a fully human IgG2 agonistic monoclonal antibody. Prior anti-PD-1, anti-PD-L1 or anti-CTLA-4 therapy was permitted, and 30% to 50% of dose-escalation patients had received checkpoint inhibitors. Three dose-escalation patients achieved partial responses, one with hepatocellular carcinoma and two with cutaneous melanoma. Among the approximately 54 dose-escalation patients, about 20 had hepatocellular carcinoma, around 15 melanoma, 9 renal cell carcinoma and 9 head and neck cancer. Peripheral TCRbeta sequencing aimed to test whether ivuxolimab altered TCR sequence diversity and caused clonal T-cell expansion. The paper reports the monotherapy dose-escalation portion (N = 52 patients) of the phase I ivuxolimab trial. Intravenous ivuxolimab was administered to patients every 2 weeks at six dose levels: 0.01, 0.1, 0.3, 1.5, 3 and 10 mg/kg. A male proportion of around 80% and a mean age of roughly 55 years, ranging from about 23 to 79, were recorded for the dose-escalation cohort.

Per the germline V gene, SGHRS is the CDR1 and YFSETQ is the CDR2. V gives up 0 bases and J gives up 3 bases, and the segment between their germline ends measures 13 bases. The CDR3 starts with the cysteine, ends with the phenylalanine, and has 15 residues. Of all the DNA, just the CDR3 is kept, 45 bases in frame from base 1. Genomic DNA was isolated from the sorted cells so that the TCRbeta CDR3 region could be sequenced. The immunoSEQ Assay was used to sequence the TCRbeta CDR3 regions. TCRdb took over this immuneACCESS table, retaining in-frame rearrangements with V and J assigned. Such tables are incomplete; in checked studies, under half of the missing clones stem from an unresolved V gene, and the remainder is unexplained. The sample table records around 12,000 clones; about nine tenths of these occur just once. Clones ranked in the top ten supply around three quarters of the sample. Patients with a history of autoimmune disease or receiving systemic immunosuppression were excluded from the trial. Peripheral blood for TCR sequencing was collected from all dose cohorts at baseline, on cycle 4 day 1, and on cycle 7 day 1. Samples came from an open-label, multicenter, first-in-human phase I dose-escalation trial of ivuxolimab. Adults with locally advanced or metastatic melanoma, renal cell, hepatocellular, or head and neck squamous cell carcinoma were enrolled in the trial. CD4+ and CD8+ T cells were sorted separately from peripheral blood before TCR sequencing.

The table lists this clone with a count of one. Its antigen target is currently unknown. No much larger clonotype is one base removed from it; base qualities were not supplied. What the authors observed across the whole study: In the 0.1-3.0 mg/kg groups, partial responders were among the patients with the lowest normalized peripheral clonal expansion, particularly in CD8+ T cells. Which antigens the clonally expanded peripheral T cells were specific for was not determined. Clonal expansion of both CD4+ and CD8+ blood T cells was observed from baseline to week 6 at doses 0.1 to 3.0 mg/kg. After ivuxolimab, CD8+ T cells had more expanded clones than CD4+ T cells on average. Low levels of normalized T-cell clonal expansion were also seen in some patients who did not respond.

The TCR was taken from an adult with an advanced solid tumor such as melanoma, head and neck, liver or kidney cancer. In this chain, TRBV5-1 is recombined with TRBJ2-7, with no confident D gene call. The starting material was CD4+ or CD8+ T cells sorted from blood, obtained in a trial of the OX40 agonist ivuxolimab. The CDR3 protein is CASSLAPGFLYEQYF. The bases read TGCGCCAGCAGCTTGGCCCCAGGCTTTCTCTACGAGCAGTACTTC.